This T cell receptor (beta chain) comes out of a study of T cell repertoires in cytomegalovirus infection. Study outcomes and limitations: In two of eight donors, the top clonotype was HLA-C-restricted CMV-specific. CMV carriers with the relevant HLA were identified by cumulative public TCR beta family frequency.

TCRdb re-called the reads through MiXCR, storing one row per CDR3 protein. Of roughly 920,000 distinct CDR3 sequences listed, around a third are singletons. As to this clonotype: Its specificity is not known.

Trimming left V 3 bases short and J 10 bases short, with 12 bases between. The germline gives CDR1 SEHNR, CDR2 FQNEAQ (reference sequence). The CDR3 extends over 12 amino acids. The clonotype was recovered from a human donor in good health (CMV status not recorded). Some clones in this sample may be carry-over from other donors' samples. Material: cultured CD8+ T cells from PBMCs, obtained from culture after CMV antigen stimulation. This chain joins TRBV7-9 and TRBJ1-1, with a tentative D call TRBD1 (5 bases). The DNA of the CDR3 is TGTGCCAGCAGCTTCCTCGGGGACGCAGCTTTCTTT. Amino acids: CASSFLGDAAFF.